One T cell receptor beta chain is described in this entry. The sample belongs to a study of monozygotic twins with inflammatory bowel disease. Germline V gene data show CDR1 as SGHRS and CDR2 as YFSETQ. The CDR3 sequence is 16 residues long. Template-switch reactions added UMIs with a 6-nucleotide sample barcode. TCRdb reprocessed the 5' RACE reads, keeping one entry per CDR3 protein, no DNA. This sample's table has approximately 390,000 distinct CDR3 sequences. The sample was blood. The TCR originated in a human donor with ulcerative colitis or Crohn's disease, or a healthy co-twin of an affected twin (not recorded which). The chain couples TRBV5-1 to TRBJ1-6; no DNA is available, so the TRBD1 call from TCRdb remains unchecked. CDR3 loop: CASSLKGNAYNSPLHF.